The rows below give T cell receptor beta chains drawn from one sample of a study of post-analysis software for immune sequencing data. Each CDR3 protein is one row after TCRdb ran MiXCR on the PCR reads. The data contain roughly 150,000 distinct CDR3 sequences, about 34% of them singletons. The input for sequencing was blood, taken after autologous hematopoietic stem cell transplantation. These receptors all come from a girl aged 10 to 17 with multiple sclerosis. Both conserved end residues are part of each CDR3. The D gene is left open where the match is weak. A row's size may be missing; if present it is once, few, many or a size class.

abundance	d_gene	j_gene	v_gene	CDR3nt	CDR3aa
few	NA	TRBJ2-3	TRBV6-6	TGTGCCAGCAGTTACGCTGCCGCTGGCTACAGGACAGATACGCAGTATTTT	CASSYAAAGYRTDTQYF
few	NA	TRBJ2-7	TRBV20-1	TGCAGTGCTAGAGGCGTGGGGGGTCAATACGAGCAGTACTTC	CSARGVGGQYEQYF
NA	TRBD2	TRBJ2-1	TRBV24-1	TGTGCCACCAGTCCCCCGGGACTAGCGGGAGTAGTCAGTGAGCAGTTCTTC	CATSPPGLAGVVSEQFF
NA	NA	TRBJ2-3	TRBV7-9	TGTGCCAGCACCCCAACTACCTCTAGCACAGATACGCAGTATTTT	CASTPTTSSTDTQYF
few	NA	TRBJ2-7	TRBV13	TGTGCCAGCAGCTACTTACTAGGGAGCGAGCAGTACTTC	CASSYLLGSEQYF
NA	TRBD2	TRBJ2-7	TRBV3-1	TGTGCCGGCAGCTCGGGACTAGCGGCTTACTACGAGCAGTACTTC	CAGSSGLAAYYEQYF
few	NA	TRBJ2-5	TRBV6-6	TGTGCCAGCAGTTACCCAGGGTTAGAAGAGACCCAGTACTTC	CASSYPGLEETQYF
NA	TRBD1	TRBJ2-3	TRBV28	TGTGCCGGCAGTGGACAGGCTATAGGCACAGATACGCAGTATTTT	CAGSGQAIGTDTQYF
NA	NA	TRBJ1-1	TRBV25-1	TGTGCCGGCAGTGAATGGGGCTACACTGAAGCTTTCTTT	CAGSEWGYTEAFF
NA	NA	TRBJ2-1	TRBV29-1	TGCAGCGCCCTTCGGGCGGAATACAATGAGCAGTTCTTC	CSALRAEYNEQFF
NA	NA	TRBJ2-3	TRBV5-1	TGCGCCAGCAGCTTCGGCCAGGGGGGCGTGACAGATACGCAGTATTTT	CASSFGQGGVTDTQYF
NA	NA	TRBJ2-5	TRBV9	TGTGCCAGCAGCGTGAGGGCCCAAGAGACCCAGTACTTC	CASSVRAQETQYF
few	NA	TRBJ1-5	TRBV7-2	TGTGCCAGCAGCCGAGTGGGCCAGCCCCAGCATTTT	CASSRVGQPQHF
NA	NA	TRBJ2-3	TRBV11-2	TGTGCCAGCAGCTTGAGCAGGGAGCGCACAGATACGCAGTATTTT	CASSLSRERTDTQYF
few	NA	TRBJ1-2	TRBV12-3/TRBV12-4	TGTGCCAGCAGTTCCTCAACCGGAGCTAACTATGGCTACACCTTC	CASSSSTGANYGYTF
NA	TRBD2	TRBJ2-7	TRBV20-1	TGCAGTGCCTACCCGGGACTAGGGTATTACGAGCAGTACTTC	CSAYPGLGYYEQYF
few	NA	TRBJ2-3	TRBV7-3	TGTGCCAGCAGCTTAAGGGCGGAGCGCACAGATACGCAGTATTTT	CASSLRAERTDTQYF
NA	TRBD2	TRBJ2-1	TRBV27	TGTGCCAGCAGCCGAGGACTAGCGGGAGACGATGAGCAGTTCTTC	CASSRGLAGDDEQFF
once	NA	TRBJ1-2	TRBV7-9	TGTGCCAGCAGCTTAGCAGGAGGGATCTACACCTTC	CASSLAGGIYTF
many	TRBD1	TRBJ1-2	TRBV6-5	TGTGCCAGCAGTTACACTTTTGACAGGGGAGGCTACACCTTC	CASSYTFDRGGYTF
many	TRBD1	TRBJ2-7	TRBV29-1	TGCAGCGTTGAGTCGACAGGGGAGCCCTACGAGCAGTACTTC	CSVESTGEPYEQYF
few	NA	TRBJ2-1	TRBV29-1	TGCAGAGCGGGTGCCCACAATGAGCAGTTCTTC	CRAGAHNEQFF
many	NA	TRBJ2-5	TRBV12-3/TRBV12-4	TGTGCCAGCAGTCCGGGCTCCCAGGGGGAGACCCAGTACTTC	CASSPGSQGETQYF
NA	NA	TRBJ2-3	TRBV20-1	TGCAGTGCCCCCGCGGAGGTGTTGAGAGATACGCAGTATTTT	CSAPAEVLRDTQYF
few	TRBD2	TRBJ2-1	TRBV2	TGTGCCAGGAGCGGGGCGGACAATGAGCAGTTCTTC	CARSGADNEQFF
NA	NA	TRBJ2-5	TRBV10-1	TGCGCCAGCAGTGAGGGCTACGAAGAGACCCAGTACTTC	CASSEGYEETQYF
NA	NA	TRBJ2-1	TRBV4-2	TGTGCCAGCAGCCGCCTCCGGGCGGAAGCCTACAATGAGCAGTTCTTC	CASSRLRAEAYNEQFF
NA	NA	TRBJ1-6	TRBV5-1	TGCGCCAGCAGTCAAGACGGAATAAATTCACCCCTCCACTTT	CASSQDGINSPLHF
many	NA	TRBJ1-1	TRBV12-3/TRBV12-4	TGTGCCAGCAGTCCTTGGGGCTCTTCTACAGGGATGGCTTTCTTT	CASSPWGSSTGMAFF
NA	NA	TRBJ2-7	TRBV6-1	TGTGCCAGCAGTCTCGCCGGGGCAGCAGGCCCCTACGAGCAGTACTTC	CASSLAGAAGPYEQYF